Listed below are T cell receptor beta chains from one sample, sequenced in a study of OX40 agonist ivuxolimab in advanced cancers. Using immunoSEQ multiplex PCR, the repertoire was profiled, and TCRdb retains in-frame clones only, with some absent. The sample lists about 20,000 clones; 70% to 90% were seen once. The input for sequencing was CD4+ or CD8+ T cells sorted from blood, taken in a trial of the OX40 agonist ivuxolimab. Source of these receptors: an adult with an advanced solid tumor such as melanoma, head and neck, liver or kidney cancer. CDR3s include the opening cysteine and the closing phenylalanine or tryptophan. The order of the fields is V gene, J gene, clone size, CDR3 protein. Part of the rows lack a size; the others show once, few, many or a class for expanded clones.

TRBV7-6	TRBJ2-7	-	CASSPIGSYEQYF
TRBV5-4	TRBJ2-3	-	CASSWGQGVDTQYF
TRBV2	TRBJ1-2	once	CASSEWGASNYGYTF
TRBV28	TRBJ2-1	-	CASSLTSGDNEQFF
TRBV5-6	TRBJ1-4	-	CASSPAAAEKLFF
TRBV7-3	TRBJ2-2	-	CASSLGQASTGELFF
TRBV6-1	TRBJ1-1	-	CASSEFGGSTEAFF
TRBV19	TRBJ2-1	-	CASSWTRGYNEQFF
TRBV5-6	TRBJ2-7	once	CASSFQGSYEQYF
TRBV4-1	-	-	CASSQDPSPNEQYF
TRBV5-1	TRBJ2-2	-	CASSSGGTGELFF
TRBV7-9	TRBJ2-5	-	CASSQAGGQETQYF
TRBV7-8	TRBJ2-5	-	CASSSPQTGAGETQYF
TRBV7-9	TRBJ1-1	-	CASSLQVVFDEAFF
TRBV28	TRBJ1-4	once	CASSRRQETNEKLFF
TRBV30	TRBJ1-3	-	CAWQEISGNTIYF
TRBV27	TRBJ2-7	-	CASSLFRSAYEQYF
TRBV4-1	TRBJ2-7	-	CASSPPTGRDEQYF
TRBV5-1	TRBJ2-7	-	CASSLAGTGYEQYF
TRBV5-1	TRBJ2-7	-	CAGGAEQYF
TRBV7-2	TRBJ1-6	-	CASSVGYRDSYNSPLHF
TRBV6-5	TRBJ2-5	-	CASSYSGTEETQYF
TRBV7-9	TRBJ2-6	-	CASSLFTSGTRTGANVLTF
TRBV27	TRBJ2-7	-	CASSLSIQGDEQYF
TRBV10-3	TRBJ2-3	-	CAISESEGSDTQYF
TRBV2	TRBJ1-1	-	CASSLAVMNTEAFF
TRBV19	TRBJ1-4	once	CASSYSSGTVNEKLFF
TRBV28	TRBJ2-1	-	CASPNGGDPYNEQFF
TRBV28	TRBJ1-1	-	CASSLSQGAMTEAFF
TRBV7-9	TRBJ2-7	-	CASSTPGLPYEQYF
TRBV11-2	TRBJ2-7	once	CASSLFGTGSSYEQYF
TRBV19	TRBJ2-3	-	CASQGVGQGSDTQYF